This T cell receptor (beta chain) was captured by sequencing in a study of post-analysis software for immune sequencing data. This clonotype was found a few times. Built from TCR beta cDNA, the libraries had unique molecular identifiers in them. TCRdb redid the calling of the PCR reads with MiXCR, one entry per CDR3 protein. The sample carries about 810,000 distinct CDR3 sequences, roughly 50% recorded once. This clonotype was obtained from a girl aged 10-17 years with multiple sclerosis. What was sequenced was blood.

CDR3 protein: CSARDRQGSYNEQYF. Written as DNA, the CDR3 is TGCAGTGCTAGAGATCGGCAGGGTTCCTACAATGAGCAGTACTTC. This chain joins TRBV20-1 and TRBJ2-1, with D possibly being TRBD1 (5 bases). The J call may be mistaken, given a closer DNA end match to TRBJ2-7. Germline CDR1 is DFQATT and CDR2 is SNEGSKA (reference sequence). The CDR3 is 15 amino acids.